What follows are 8 T cell receptor beta chains derived from one specimen sequenced in a study of T cells in Graves' hyperthyroidism and ophthalmopathy. From RNA transcripts, TCR beta CDR3 regions were amplified. With the HTBI primer set, the TCR CDR3 went through a first round of RT-PCR. TCRdb reprocessed the multiplex PCR reads via MiXCR and lists one record per CDR3 protein. The sample lists just under 750,000 distinct CDR3 sequences, 35% occurring once. What was sequenced was blood. The origin of the receptors is a woman aged 40-49 years with Graves' hyperthyroidism.

This clonotype was recorded a few times. This chain uses TRBV7-2 with TRBJ2-7, with a tentative D call TRBD1 (6 bases). The CDR3 spans 15 residues. V was clipped by 5 bases and J by 7 bases, with 21 bases between them. Germline CDR1 and CDR2: SGHTA and FQGNSA. CDR3 nucleotide sequence: TGTGCCAGCAGCCTCGTACTACAGGGAGACAATGAGCAGTACTTC. It encodes CASSLVLQGDNEQYF. The complete variable domain, with remaining parts taken from reference TRBV7-2 and TRBJ2-7, reads GAGVSQSPSNKVTEKGKDVELRCDPISGHTALYWYRQSLGQGLEFLIYFQGNSAPDKSGLPSDRFSAERTGGSVSTLTIQRTQQEDSAVYLCASSLVLQGDNEQYFGPGTRLTVT.

The rearrangement joins TRBV6-6 to TRBJ1-5; TRBD1 is a possible D gene (5 bases). With 4 bases removed from V and 11 bases from J, the gap between germline ends came to 24 bases. Germline lookup yields CDR1 MNHNY and CDR2 SVGAGI (reference sequence). The CDR3 is 16 amino acids. DNA of the CDR3: TGTGCCAGCAGTTCCCCCACGGGGCTCCCCCAAGTGTCCCAGCATTTT. Translation gives CASSSPTGLPQVSQHF.

Turning to this clonotype: This may come from a read error, since a much larger clone is one base off. This rearrangement joins TRBV12-3 or TRBV12-4 to TRBJ1-2; D gene unclear. V lost 4 bases, J lost 8 bases, and 11 bases lay in between. CDR3 length equals 12 residues. DNA of the CDR3: TGTGCCAGCAGTTCACGGCCTAAAGGCTACACCTTC. The encoded protein is CASSSRPKGYTF.

This clonotype was counted at least ten times. The chain carries TRBV29-1 and TRBJ2-5; D may be TRBD1 or TRBD2 (5 bases each). CDR1 SQVTM and CDR2 ANQGSEA come from the germline V gene. This CDR3 has 11 amino acids. The germline V and J ends were trimmed by 8 bases and 4 bases, with 11 bases remaining between them. Here the CDR3 DNA reads TGCAGCTTTGGGGCGGGAGAGACCCAGTACTTC. Its protein is CSFGAGETQYF.

V is TRBV6-5 and J is TRBJ2-7; D assignment may be TRBD1 or TRBD2 (5 bases each). CDR1 is MNHEY, CDR2 SVGAGI, per germline. This CDR3 comprises 18 residues. V was trimmed by 0 bases and J by 7 bases, leaving 25 bases between them. Written as DNA, the CDR3 is TGTGCCAGCAGTTACTCGAAAACCGGGACGCAGTCGGTTGGGGAGCAGTACTTC. It encodes CASSYSKTGTQSVGEQYF.

This clonotype has more than one count but fewer than ten. The chain employs TRBV3-1 and TRBJ1-2; D might be TRBD1 (6 bases). CDR3 length equals 14 residues. Trimming stripped 0 bases from V and 3 bases from J, with 8 bases between. Germline CDR1 reads LGHDT; CDR2 reads YNNKEL (reference sequence). The CDR3 DNA reads TGTGCCAGCAGCCAAGAGGACAGCGACTATGGCTACACCTTC. It encodes CASSQEDSDYGYTF.

The V and J genes are TRBV7-2 and TRBJ1-1; TRBD1 is a possible D gene (6 bases). The CDR3 runs 17 residues. Germline lookup yields CDR1 SGHTA and CDR2 FQGNSA. The V end was cut by 1 base, the J end by 0 bases, with 15 bases between. The CDR3 protein is CASSLVGGRLVNTEAFF. The CDR3 DNA is TGTGCCAGCAGCTTAGTAGGGGGGCGCTTGGTGAACACTGAAGCTTTCTTT. The full variable domain, with the rest looked up from reference TRBV7-2 and TRBJ1-1, is GAGVSQSPSNKVTEKGKDVELRCDPISGHTALYWYRQSLGQGLEFLIYFQGNSAPDKSGLPSDRFSAERTGGSVSTLTIQRTQQEDSAVYLCASSLVGGRLVNTEAFFGQGTRLTVV.

The chain employs TRBV7-3 and TRBJ1-6; perhaps TRBD1 as D (6 bases). V lost 11 bases and J lost 6, with 14 bases in between. The CDR3 runs 13 residues. Germline assignment: CDR1 SGHTA and CDR2 FQGTGA. CDR3 in DNA: TGTGCCCCCACGGGGGGCCCTAATTCACCCCTCCACTTT. This encodes CAPTGGPNSPLHF.